The 23 T cell receptor beta chains below come from one sample, sequenced in a study of T cells after yellow fever vaccination. TCRdb re-derived calls from the 5' RACE reads in MiXCR, one entry per CDR3 protein. The sample has around 340,000 distinct CDR3 sequences; under 15% are singletons. The sample consisted of CD4+ T cells sorted from PBMCs, taken 15 days after the yellow fever booster vaccination. The receptors stem from a man younger than 30 who received the YFV17D yellow fever vaccine.

This clonotype was found a few times. The chain is built from TRBV30 and TRBJ1-2, with a tentative D call TRBD1 (5 bases). V lost 4 bases to trimming and J lost 8 bases, with 17 bases between them. The germline V gene has CDR1 GTSNPN and CDR2 SVGIG (reference sequence). The CDR3 loop spans 13 amino acids. The CDR3 bases are TGTGCCTGGAACCCCCTTGGGGGAAGGGGCTACACCTTC. Protein sequence: CAWNPLGGRGYTF.

The rearrangement joins TRBV5-1 to TRBJ1-1; D remains ambiguous. With 6 bases removed from V and 3 bases from J, the gap between germline ends came to 15 bases. CDR3 length: 14 residues. From germline, CDR1 is SGHRS and CDR2 YFSETQ. CDR3 sequence reads: CASTAGGPYTEAFF. CDR3 coding DNA: TGCGCCAGCACGGCAGGTGGCCCTTACACTGAAGCTTTCTTT.

This clonotype was counted at least ten times. The chain recombines TRBV7-6 with TRBJ1-1; D is perhaps TRBD1 (5 bases). This CDR3 region has 18 residues. V lost 1 base to trimming and J lost 0 bases, with 18 bases between them. CDR1 and CDR2 (germline): SGHVS, FNYEAQ. CDR3 coding DNA: TGTGCCAGCAGCTTAGTACCCAGGGCCCGTGCCATGAACACTGAAGCTTTCTTT. This gives the protein CASSLVPRARAMNTEAFF. Full variable domain (missing parts from reference TRBV7-6 and TRBJ1-1): GAGVSQSPRYKVTKRGQDVALRCDPISGHVSLYWYRQALGQGPEFLTYFNYEAQQDKSGLPNDRFSAERPEGSISTLTIQRTEQRDSAMYRCASSLVPRARAMNTEAFFGQGTRLTVV.

This clonotype has just a few counts. The chain joins TRBV20-1 to TRBJ1-5; 9 bases fit TRBD1. The V segment lost 3 bases and the J segment 7 bases; nucleotides outside the gene matches: 10. Germline lookup yields CDR1 DFQATT and CDR2 SNEGSKA (reference sequence). This CDR3 region has 15 residues. The CDR3 DNA follows: TGCAGTGCTAGGCGTCCGGGACAGGGTCAGCAGCCCCAGCATTTT. It codes for CSARRPGQGQQPQHF.

This clonotype was observed a few times. The chain employs TRBV4-3 and TRBJ2-1; 9 bases are a match to TRBD2. This CDR3 is 13 amino acids long. The ends lost 10 bases at V and 7 bases at J; junction bases unmatched: 8. CDR1 and CDR2 from the germline V gene are LGHNA and YSLEER. CDR3 protein: CATKTAGGNEQFF. As DNA, the CDR3 is TGCGCCACCAAAACGGCGGGGGGGAATGAGCAGTTCTTC.

This chain connects TRBV24-1 to TRBJ1-2; D remains unclear. The CDR3 totals 12 residues. Looked up from germline, CDR1 is KGHDR and CDR2 is SFDVKD. V lost 5 bases and J lost 10, with 13 bases in between. In DNA, the CDR3 is TGTGCCACCAGTGGCCCCTCTAATGACTACACCTTC. Its protein product is CATSGPSNDYTF.

This clonotype was detected only a few times. The genes are TRBV20-1 and TRBJ2-7; D not certain. In germline, CDR1 is DFQATT, CDR2 SNEGSKA (reference sequence). CDR3 length: 12 residues. V was cut by 4 bases and J by 6 bases, with 13 bases left in between. The CDR3: CSATRHNFEQYV. CDR3 bases: TGCAGTGCTACCCGACATAACTTCGAGCAGTACGTC.

CDR3 residues: CASSSKGGADTQYF. In nucleotides, the CDR3 is TGTGCCAGCAGCTCAAAGGGGGGCGCAGATACGCAGTATTTT. J is TRBJ2-3 and V is TRBV7-3; TRBD1 or TRBD2 may be the D gene (6 bases each). The CDR3 contains 14 residues. Germline-derived CDR1 and CDR2 are SGHTA and FQGTGA. V was trimmed by 4 bases and J by 4 bases, leaving 12 bases between them.

Many counts were recorded for this clonotype. This chain links TRBV18 with TRBJ1-2; D is perhaps TRBD1 (5 bases). The V and J ends lost 3 bases and 2 bases respectively, with 10 bases between them. CDR3 size: 14 residues. The germline CDR1 and CDR2 sequences are KGHSH and LQKENI. The CDR3 DNA reads as TGTGCCAGCTCACCCGGGGGGGTGAACTATGGCTACACCTTC. This sequence encodes CASSPGGVNYGYTF. The full variable domain, rest sourced from reference TRBV18 and TRBJ1-2, is NAGVMQNPRHLVRRRGQEARLRCSPMKGHSHVYWYRQLPEEGLKFMVYLQKENIIDESGMPKERFSAEFPKEGPSILRIQQVVRGDSAAYFCASSPGGVNYGYTFGSGTRLTVV.

The sample holds a few counts of this clonotype. The rearrangement uses TRBV6-2 or TRBV6-3 and TRBJ2-5, with 8 bases fitting TRBD2. The CDR3 contains 18 residues. The germline V gene encodes CDR1 MNHEY and CDR2 SVGEGT. V shed 4 bases, J shed 5 bases, and the junction held 18 bases outside the gene matches. CDR3 residues: CASSSRRTRRGVQETQYF. The CDR3 DNA sequence: TGTGCCAGCAGTTCCCGTCGGACTCGGCGGGGGGTTCAGGAGACCCAGTACTTC.

The sample holds a few counts of this clonotype. The V call is TRBV12-1, the J call TRBJ1-5; TRBD1 reflects the table's D call only, with no check against the DNA. TRBV12-1 is marked as a pseudogene. The length of the CDR3 is 17 residues. The CDR3, as DNA: TGTGCCAGCAGCTTGCGGACAGAAAATTTGAGCAATCAGCCCCAGCATTTT. It specifies CASSLRTENLSNQPQHF.

This clonotype was detected only a few times. The rearrangement joins TRBV4-3 to TRBJ2-5; D possibly corresponds to TRBD2 (7 bases). With 1 base removed from V and 5 bases from J, the gap between germline ends came to 11 bases. CDR3 length: 14 amino acids. Germline loops: CDR1 LGHNA, CDR2 YSLEER. Here the CDR3 reads CASSQGGGGETQYF. In nucleotides, the CDR3 is TGCGCCAGCAGCCAAGGGGGGGGCGGCGAGACCCAGTACTTC.

The CDR3 coding sequence is TGTGCCAGCAGTTATCAGATGGAGACCCAGTACTTC. Translating gives CASSYQMETQYF. The chain links TRBV6-6 to TRBJ2-5, with no clear D. Germline assignment: CDR1 MNHNY and CDR2 SVGAGI (reference sequence). V was clipped by 3 bases and J by 5 bases, with 7 bases between them. The length of the CDR3 is 12 residues.

The rearrangement uses TRBV6-6 and TRBJ2-5, with TRBD2 as a possible D gene (6 bases). The CDR3 runs 17 residues. V was trimmed by 2 bases and J by 6 bases, leaving 22 bases between them. The germline V gene encodes CDR1 MNHNY and CDR2 SVGAGI (reference sequence). The CDR3 coding sequence is TGTGCCAGCAGTTACCCGCTAGTCTGGGGGGTGGAGAAGACCCAGTACTTC. This encodes CASSYPLVWGVEKTQYF.

In this sample, this clonotype turned up once. The chain is built from TRBV28 and TRBJ1-1; 7 nucleotides align to TRBD1. This CDR3 region has 18 residues. J gave up 0 bases and V 3 bases, and 13 bases lay outside the gene matches. Germline CDR1 is MDHEN and CDR2 is SYDVKM. The CDR3 loop reads CASSFTPSAGGLNTEAFF. The CDR3 region has the DNA TGTGCCAGCAGTTTCACCCCCTCGGCAGGGGGATTGAACACTGAAGCTTTCTTT.

This clonotype has only a few counts. Here the CDR3 reads CASSLFLAGTDTQYF. CDR3 coding DNA: TGTGCCAGCAGCTTATTTTTAGCGGGCACAGATACGCAGTATTTT. V is TRBV7-9 and J is TRBJ2-3, with D maybe TRBD2 (6 bases). Germline assignment: CDR1 SEHNR and CDR2 FQNEAQ (reference sequence). V was pared by 2 bases and J by 1 base, with 10 bases between. The CDR3 runs to 15 residues.

The chain joins TRBV4-1 to TRBJ2-3, with 11 bases identical to TRBD2. This CDR3 contains 16 residues. V lost 3 bases, J lost 9 bases, and 11 bases stayed unmatched. The V gene's germline CDR1 is MGHRA and CDR2 YSYEKL. CDR3 nucleotides: TGCGCCAGCAGCCAGATACTAGCGGGGGACCCAGGGACGCAGTATTTT. Its translation: CASSQILAGDPGTQYF.

There are a few counts of this clonotype. CDR3 in amino acids: CASSPSAEYEQYV. DNA of the CDR3: TGTGCCAGCAGCCCATCGGCGGAATACGAGCAGTACGTC. This chain uses TRBV7-9 with TRBJ2-7; no firm D call. The V and J ends lost 5 bases and 4 bases respectively, with 12 bases between them. The CDR3 contains 13 residues. The germline gives CDR1 SEHNR, CDR2 FQNEAQ (reference sequence).

The rearrangement uses TRBV5-4 and TRBJ2-5; D may be TRBD1 (5 bases). The germline CDR1 and CDR2 sequences are SGHNT and YYREEE (reference sequence). This CDR3 has 14 amino acids. The germline V and J ends were trimmed by 0 bases and 5 bases, with 11 bases remaining between them. CDR3 DNA: TGTGCCAGCAGCTTGGCAGGGTTTTCGGAGACCCAGTACTTC. It encodes CASSLAGFSETQYF.

This sequence joins TRBV4-1 and TRBJ1-2, with D perhaps TRBD1 (6 bases). The V and J ends lost 4 bases and 1 base respectively, with 16 bases between them. The germline CDR1 and CDR2 sequences are MGHRA and YSYEKL. The length of the CDR3 is 16 residues. The CDR3 coding sequence is TGCGCCAGCAGCCTACCTTGGGGACACGTTAACTATGGCTACACCTTC. Encoded protein: CASSLPWGHVNYGYTF.

This clonotype was seen more than once but under ten times. The genes are TRBV4-3 and TRBJ2-5; D unclear. V lost 0 bases and J lost 5, with 10 bases in between. Germline V gene lookup returns CDR1 LGHNA and CDR2 YSLEER. This CDR3 spans 14 amino acids. The CDR3 DNA is TGCGCCAGCAGCCAAGATCACCAAGGGGAGACCCAGTACTTC. Protein sequence: CASSQDHQGETQYF.

The chain has TRBV18 and TRBJ1-3, with 7 positions matching TRBD1. This CDR3 has 15 amino acids. Germline loops: CDR1 KGHSH, CDR2 LQKENI. V lost 4 bases, J lost 4 bases, and 7 bases stayed unmatched. DNA of the CDR3: TGTGCCAGCTCACTTTACAGGGGCGCCGGAAACACCATATATTTT. It codes for CASSLYRGAGNTIYF. The full variable domain, rest sourced from reference TRBV18 and TRBJ1-3, is NAGVMQNPRHLVRRRGQEARLRCSPMKGHSHVYWYRQLPEEGLKFMVYLQKENIIDESGMPKERFSAEFPKEGPSILRIQQVVRGDSAAYFCASSLYRGAGNTIYFGEGSWLTVV.

This clonotype was counted between two and nine times. The chain combines TRBV6-5 with TRBJ1-1, with a possible D match to TRBD1 (6 bases). This CDR3 is built from 14 residues. V lost 5 bases and J 0 bases, leaving 10 bases between the germline ends. CDR1 is MNHEY, CDR2 SVGAGI, per germline. This chain's CDR3 is CASSEGGMNTEAFF. CDR3 nucleotides: TGTGCCAGCAGTGAGGGGGGGATGAACACTGAAGCTTTCTTT.